Listed here are 6 T cell receptor beta chains from one sample, sequenced in a study of T cells after yellow fever vaccination. TCRdb passed the 5' RACE reads through MiXCR, listing each CDR3 protein once. The sample includes approximately 180,000 distinct CDR3 sequences, 6.2% of them seen just once. The sample here was CD4+ T cells sorted from PBMCs, taken on the day of the first yellow fever vaccination. These receptors were taken from a young man who received the YFV17D yellow fever vaccine.

This clonotype was recorded at least ten times. V is TRBV20-1 and J is TRBJ1-1; D ambiguous. The CDR3 extends over 14 amino acids. V was shortened by 0 bases and J by 2 bases, with 10 bases between the two germline ends. The germline V gene has CDR1 DFQATT and CDR2 SNEGSKA (reference sequence). The CDR3: CSARDFAVNTEAFF. DNA for the CDR3: TGCAGTGCTAGAGATTTCGCGGTTAACACTGAAGCTTTCTTT.

This clonotype was detected ten times or more. V and J are TRBV4-1 and TRBJ1-5, with D perhaps matching TRBD1 (5 bases). The germline gives CDR1 MGHRA, CDR2 YSYEKL. V lost 6 bases to trimming and J lost 3 bases, with 15 bases between them. The CDR3 has 15 amino acids. CDR3 residues: CASSPGRDLNQPQHF. CDR3 DNA sequence: TGCGCCAGCAGTCCTGGAAGGGACCTCAATCAGCCCCAGCATTTT.

This clonotype has more than one count but fewer than ten. The J gene is TRBJ2-1, the V gene TRBV5-4; a possible D gene is TRBD1 (6 bases). The CDR3 sequence is 16 residues long. Germline assignment: CDR1 SGHNT and CDR2 YYREEE (reference sequence). Trimming cost V 4 bases and J 6 bases, with 20 bases left between them. As DNA, the CDR3 is TGTGCCAGCAGCCATCTAAGTGGGACAACACTCAATGAGCAGTTCTTC. This codes for CASSHLSGTTLNEQFF.

This clonotype has at least ten counts. The chain combines TRBV9 with TRBJ2-1; 7 bases match TRBD2. The CDR3 has 15 residues. Germline V gene data show CDR1 as SGDLS and CDR2 as YYNGEE. V lost 0 bases to trimming and J lost 2 bases; unmatched junction nucleotides: 2. The CDR3 sequence: CASSVGAGAYNEQFF. The DNA for the CDR3 is TGTGCCAGCAGCGTAGGTGCGGGGGCCTACAATGAGCAGTTCTTC.

This clonotype was observed many times. The chain recombines TRBV28 with TRBJ2-1; a possible D gene is TRBD2 (7 bases). Germline lookup yields CDR1 MDHEN and CDR2 SYDVKM. V lost 7 bases and J 0 bases, leaving 19 bases between the germline ends. There are 17 residues in the CDR3. DNA for the CDR3: TGTGCCAGCACTACCCCTGGCGCGGGGGCCTCCTACAATGAGCAGTTCTTC. Its translation: CASTTPGAGASYNEQFF.

Many counts were recorded for this clonotype. V gene TRBV5-4 combines with J gene TRBJ2-7, with D possibly matching TRBD2 (6 bases). Germline V gives CDR1 SGHNT, CDR2 YYREEE (reference sequence). V was trimmed by 4 bases and J by 0 bases, leaving 11 bases between them. The CDR3 is 14 amino acids. CDR3 in amino acids: CASSTRAGSYEQYF. CDR3 DNA: TGTGCCAGCAGCACCAGAGCGGGCTCCTACGAGCAGTACTTC.